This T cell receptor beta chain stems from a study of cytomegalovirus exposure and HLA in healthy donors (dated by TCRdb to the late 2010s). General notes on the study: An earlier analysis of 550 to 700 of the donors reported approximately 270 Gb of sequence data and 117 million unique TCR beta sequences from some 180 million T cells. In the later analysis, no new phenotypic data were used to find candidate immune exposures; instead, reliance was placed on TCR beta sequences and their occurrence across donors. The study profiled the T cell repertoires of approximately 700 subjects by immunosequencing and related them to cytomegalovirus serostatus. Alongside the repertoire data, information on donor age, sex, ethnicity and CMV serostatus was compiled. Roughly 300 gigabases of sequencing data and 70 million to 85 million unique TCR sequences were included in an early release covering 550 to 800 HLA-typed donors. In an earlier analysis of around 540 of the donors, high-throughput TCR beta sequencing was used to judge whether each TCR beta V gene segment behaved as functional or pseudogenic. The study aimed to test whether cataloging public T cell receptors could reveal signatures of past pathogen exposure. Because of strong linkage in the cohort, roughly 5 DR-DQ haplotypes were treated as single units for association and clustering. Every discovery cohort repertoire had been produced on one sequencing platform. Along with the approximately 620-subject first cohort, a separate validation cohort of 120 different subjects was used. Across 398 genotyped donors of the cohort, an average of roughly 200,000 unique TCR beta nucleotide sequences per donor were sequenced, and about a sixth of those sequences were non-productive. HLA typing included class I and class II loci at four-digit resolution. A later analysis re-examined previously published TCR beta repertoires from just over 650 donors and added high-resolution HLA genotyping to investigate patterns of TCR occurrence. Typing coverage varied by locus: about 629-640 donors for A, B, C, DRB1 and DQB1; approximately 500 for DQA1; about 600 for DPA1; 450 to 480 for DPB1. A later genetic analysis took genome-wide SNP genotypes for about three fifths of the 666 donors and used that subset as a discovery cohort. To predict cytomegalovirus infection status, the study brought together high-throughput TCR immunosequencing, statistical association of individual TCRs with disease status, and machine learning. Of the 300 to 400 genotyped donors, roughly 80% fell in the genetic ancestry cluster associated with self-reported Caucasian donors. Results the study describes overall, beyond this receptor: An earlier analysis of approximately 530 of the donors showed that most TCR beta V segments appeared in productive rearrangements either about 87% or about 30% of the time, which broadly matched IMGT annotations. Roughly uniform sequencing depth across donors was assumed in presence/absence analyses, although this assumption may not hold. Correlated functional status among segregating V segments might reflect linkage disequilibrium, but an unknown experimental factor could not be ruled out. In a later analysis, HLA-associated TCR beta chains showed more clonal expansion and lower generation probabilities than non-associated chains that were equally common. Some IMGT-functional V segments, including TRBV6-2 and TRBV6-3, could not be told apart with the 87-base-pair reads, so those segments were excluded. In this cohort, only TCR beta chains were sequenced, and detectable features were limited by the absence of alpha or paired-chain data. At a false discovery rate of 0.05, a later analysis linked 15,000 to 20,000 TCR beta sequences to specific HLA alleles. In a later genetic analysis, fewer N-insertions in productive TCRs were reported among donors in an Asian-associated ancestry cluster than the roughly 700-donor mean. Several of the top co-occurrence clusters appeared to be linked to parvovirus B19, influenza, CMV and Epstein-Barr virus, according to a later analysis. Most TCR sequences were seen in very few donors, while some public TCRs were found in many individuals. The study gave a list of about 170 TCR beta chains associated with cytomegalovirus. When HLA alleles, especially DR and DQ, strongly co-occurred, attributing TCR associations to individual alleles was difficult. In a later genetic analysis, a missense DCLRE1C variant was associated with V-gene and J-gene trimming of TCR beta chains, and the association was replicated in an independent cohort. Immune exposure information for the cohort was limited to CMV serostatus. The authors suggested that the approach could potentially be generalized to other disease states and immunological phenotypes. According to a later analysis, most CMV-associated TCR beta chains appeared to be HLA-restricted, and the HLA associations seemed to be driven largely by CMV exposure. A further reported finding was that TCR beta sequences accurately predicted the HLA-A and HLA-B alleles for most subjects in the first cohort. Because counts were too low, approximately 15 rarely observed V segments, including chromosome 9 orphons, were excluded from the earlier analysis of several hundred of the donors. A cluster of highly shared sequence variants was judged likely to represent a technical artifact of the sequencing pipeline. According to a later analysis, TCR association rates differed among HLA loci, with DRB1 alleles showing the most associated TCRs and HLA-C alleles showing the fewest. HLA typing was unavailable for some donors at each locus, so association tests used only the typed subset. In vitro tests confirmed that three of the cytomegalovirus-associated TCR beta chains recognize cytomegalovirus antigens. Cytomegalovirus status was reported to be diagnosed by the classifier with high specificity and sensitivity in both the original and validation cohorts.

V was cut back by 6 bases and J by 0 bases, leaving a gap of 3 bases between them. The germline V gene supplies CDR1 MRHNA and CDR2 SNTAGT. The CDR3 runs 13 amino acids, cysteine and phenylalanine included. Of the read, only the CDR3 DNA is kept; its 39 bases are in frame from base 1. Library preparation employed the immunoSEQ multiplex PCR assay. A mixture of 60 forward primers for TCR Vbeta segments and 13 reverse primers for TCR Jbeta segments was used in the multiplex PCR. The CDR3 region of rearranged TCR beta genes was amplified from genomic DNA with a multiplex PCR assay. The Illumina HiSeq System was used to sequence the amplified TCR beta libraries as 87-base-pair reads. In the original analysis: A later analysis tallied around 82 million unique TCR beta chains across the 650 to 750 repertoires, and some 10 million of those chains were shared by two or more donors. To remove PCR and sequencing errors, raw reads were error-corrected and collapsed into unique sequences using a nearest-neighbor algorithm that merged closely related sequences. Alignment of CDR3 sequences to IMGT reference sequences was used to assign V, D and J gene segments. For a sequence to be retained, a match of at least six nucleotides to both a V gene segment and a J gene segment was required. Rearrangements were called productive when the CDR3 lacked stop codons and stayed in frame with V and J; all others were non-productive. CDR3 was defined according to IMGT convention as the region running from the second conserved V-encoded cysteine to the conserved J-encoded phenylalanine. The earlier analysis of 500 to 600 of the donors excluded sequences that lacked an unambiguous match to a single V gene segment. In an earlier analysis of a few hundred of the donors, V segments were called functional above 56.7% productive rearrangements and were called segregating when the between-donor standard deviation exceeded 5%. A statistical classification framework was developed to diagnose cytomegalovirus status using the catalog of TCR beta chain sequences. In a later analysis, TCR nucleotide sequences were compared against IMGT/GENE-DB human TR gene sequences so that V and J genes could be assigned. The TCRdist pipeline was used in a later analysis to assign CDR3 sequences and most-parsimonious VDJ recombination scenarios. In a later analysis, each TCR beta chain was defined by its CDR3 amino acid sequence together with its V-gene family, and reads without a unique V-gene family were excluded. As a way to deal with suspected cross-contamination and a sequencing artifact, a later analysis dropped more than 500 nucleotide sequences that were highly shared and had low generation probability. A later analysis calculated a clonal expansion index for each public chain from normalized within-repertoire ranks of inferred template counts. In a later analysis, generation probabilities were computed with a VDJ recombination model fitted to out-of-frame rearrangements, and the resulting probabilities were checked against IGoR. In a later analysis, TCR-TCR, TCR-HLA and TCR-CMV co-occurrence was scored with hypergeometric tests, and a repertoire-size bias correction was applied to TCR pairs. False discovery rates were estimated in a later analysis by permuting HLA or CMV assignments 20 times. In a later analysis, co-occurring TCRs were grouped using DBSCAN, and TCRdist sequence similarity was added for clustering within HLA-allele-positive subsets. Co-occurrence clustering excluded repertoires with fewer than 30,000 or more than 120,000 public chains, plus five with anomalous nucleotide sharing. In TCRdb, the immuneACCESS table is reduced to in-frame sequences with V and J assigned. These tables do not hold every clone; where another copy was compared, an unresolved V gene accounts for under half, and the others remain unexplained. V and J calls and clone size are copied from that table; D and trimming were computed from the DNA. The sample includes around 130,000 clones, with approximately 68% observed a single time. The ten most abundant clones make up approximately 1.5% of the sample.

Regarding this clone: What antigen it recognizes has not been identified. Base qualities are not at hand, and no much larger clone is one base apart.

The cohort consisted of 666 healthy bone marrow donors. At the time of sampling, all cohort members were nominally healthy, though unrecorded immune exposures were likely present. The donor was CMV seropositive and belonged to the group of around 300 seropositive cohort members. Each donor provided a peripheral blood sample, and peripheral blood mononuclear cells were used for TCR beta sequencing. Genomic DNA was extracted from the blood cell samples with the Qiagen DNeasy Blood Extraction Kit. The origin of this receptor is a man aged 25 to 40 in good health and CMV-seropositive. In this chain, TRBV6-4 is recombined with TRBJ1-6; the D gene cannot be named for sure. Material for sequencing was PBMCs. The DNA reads TGTGCCAGCAGGGCCTCCTATAATTCACCCCTCCACTTT. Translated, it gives CASRASYNSPLHF.